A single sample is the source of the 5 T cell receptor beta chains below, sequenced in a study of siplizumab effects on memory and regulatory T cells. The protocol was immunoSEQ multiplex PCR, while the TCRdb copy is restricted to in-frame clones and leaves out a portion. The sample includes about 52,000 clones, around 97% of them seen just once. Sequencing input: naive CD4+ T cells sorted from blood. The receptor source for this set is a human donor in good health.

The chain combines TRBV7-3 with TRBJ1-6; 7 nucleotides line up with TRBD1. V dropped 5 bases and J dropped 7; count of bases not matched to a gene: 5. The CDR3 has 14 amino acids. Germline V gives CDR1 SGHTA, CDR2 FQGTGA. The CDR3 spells CASSIQGGNSPLHF. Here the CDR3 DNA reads TGTGCCAGCAGCATCCAGGGGGGAAATTCACCCCTCCACTTT.

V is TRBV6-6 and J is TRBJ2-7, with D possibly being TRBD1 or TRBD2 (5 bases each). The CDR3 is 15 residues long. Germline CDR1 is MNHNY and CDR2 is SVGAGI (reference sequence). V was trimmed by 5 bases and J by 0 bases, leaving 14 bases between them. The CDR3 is CASSLGAGSSYEQYF. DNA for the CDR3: TGTGCCAGCAGTCTGGGAGCAGGGAGCTCCTACGAGCAGTACTTC.

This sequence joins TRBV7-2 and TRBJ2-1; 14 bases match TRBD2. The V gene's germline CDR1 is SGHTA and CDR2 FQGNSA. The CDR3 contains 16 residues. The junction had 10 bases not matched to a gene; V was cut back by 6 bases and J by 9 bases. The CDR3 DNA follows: TGTGCCAGCAGAGCGACCGGGACTAGCGGGAGCGGTGAGCAGTTCTTC. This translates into CASRATGTSGSGEQFF.

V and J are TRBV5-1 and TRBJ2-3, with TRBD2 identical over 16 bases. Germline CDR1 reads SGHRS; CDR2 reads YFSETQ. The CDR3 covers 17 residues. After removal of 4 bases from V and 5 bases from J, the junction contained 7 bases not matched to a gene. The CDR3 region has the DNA TGCGCCAGCAGCAGGGGACTAGCGGGAGGGCCCGGAGATACGCAGTATTTT. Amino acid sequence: CASSRGLAGGPGDTQYF.

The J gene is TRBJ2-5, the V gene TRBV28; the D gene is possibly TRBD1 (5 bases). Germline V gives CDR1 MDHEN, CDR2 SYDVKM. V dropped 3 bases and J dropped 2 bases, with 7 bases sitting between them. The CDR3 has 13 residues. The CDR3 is CASSLPGQETQYF. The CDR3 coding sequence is TGTGCCAGCAGTTTGCCAGGGCAAGAGACCCAGTACTTC.